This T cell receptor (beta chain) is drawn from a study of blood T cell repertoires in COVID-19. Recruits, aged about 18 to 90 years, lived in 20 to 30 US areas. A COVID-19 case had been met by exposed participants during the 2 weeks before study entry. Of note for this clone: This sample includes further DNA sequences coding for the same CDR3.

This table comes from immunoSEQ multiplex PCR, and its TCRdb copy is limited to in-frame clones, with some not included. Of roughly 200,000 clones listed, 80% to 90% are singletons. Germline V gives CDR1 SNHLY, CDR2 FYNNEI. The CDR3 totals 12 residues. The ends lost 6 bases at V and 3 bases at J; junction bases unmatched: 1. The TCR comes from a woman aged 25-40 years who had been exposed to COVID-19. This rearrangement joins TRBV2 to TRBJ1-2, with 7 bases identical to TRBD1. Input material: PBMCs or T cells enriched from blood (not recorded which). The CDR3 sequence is CASRGQDYGYTF. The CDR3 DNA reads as TGTGCCAGCAGAGGACAGGACTATGGCTACACCTTC. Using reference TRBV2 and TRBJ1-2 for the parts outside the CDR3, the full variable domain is EPEVTQTPSHQVTQMGQEVILRCVPISNHLYFYWYRQILGQKVEFLVSFYNNEISEKSEIFDDQFSVERPDGSNFTLKIRSTKLEDSAMYFCASRGQDYGYTFGSGTRLTVV.